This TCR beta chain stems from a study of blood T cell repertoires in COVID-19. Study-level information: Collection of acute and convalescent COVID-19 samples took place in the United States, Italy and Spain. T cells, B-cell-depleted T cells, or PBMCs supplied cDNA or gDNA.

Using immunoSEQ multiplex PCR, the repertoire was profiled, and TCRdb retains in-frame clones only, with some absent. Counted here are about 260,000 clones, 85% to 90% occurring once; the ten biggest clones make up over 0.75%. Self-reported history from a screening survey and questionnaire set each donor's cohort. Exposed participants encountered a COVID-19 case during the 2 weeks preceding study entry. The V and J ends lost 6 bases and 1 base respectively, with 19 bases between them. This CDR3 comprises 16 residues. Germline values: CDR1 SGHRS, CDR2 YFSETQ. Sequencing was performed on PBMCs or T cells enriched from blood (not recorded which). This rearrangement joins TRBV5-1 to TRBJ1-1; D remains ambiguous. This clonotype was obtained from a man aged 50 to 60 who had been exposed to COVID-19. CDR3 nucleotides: TGCGCCAGCACCCTTGACACCTGGGTGAGGAACACTGAAGCTTTCTTT. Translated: CASTLDTWVRNTEAFF.